The sequence of this T cell receptor (beta chain) was determined in a study of CD8 T cells in Susac syndrome. The authors sequenced TCR beta from blood CD8+ and CD4+ T cells. Broader study findings: Regarding the TCR sequencing and HLA analysis, the study admitted that a relatively small number of individuals were involved.

With random hexamers, about 0.5 to 1 ug RNA was reverse transcribed. Amplification of TCR beta CDR3 was carried out by immunoSEQ multiplex PCR, which covered 54 Vbeta and 13 Jbeta segments. Each CDR3 protein is one row after TCRdb ran MiXCR on the immunoSEQ multiplex PCR reads. The sample lists more than 95,000 distinct CDR3 sequences, about 93% occurring once. As to this clonotype: The target antigen is unknown.

The CDR3 is made up of 14 amino acids. CDR1 is SGHRS, CDR2 YFSETQ, per germline. The junction had 6 bases not matched to a gene; V was cut back by 4 bases and J by 2 bases. This chain joins TRBV5-1 and TRBJ2-7, with 7 bases fitting TRBD1. The TCR originated in a human donor in good health. Sequencing was performed on CD4+ T cells from PBMCs. The CDR3 region is CASSRDRAPYEQYF. The CDR3 DNA sequence: TGCGCCAGCAGCCGCGACAGGGCCCCCTACGAGCAGTACTTC. The full variable domain, rest sourced from reference TRBV5-1 and TRBJ2-7, is KAGVTQTPRYLIKTRGQQVTLSCSPISGHRSVSWYQQTPGQGLQFLFEYFSETQRNKGNFPGRFSGRQFSNSRSEMNVSTLELGDSALYLCASSRDRAPYEQYFGPGTRLTVT.